The 15 T cell receptor beta chains given below trace back to one sample, sequenced in a study of PD-1 blockade in classical Hodgkin lymphoma. TCRdb's copy holds only in-frame clones and misses some; the assay was immunoSEQ multiplex PCR. The sample includes over 20,000 clones, about 87% of them seen just once. Time point of the sample: newly diagnosed, previously untreated cHL patient sample. Negative selection with magnets was how CD8+ T cells were isolated from the thawed PBMCs. The sequencing sample was made of CD8+ T cells from blood. Receptor source: a human donor with classical Hodgkin lymphoma.

This chain joins TRBV2 and TRBJ2-5; D remains ambiguous. CDR3 length: 13 amino acids. Germline V gene sequence: CDR1 SNHLY, CDR2 FYNNEI. V was trimmed by 6 bases and J by 2 bases, leaving 10 bases between them. The CDR3 is CASSRLVQETQYF. The CDR3 nucleotides are TGTGCCAGCAGCCGACTCGTGCAAGAGACCCAGTACTTC.

The chain links TRBV15 to TRBJ2-1; TRBD2 agrees at 9 bases. Trimming cost V 1 base and J 7 bases; bases outside gene matches: 5. The CDR3 is 15 amino acids. Germline assignment: CDR1 LNHNV and CDR2 YYDKDF (reference sequence). The chain's CDR3 is CATSRVAGEANEQFF. The CDR3, as DNA: TGTGCCACCAGCAGAGTAGCGGGAGAGGCGAATGAGCAGTTCTTC.

The genes are TRBV6-4 and TRBJ1-4; the D gene is possibly TRBD1 (5 bases). CDR1 is MRHNA and CDR2 is SNTAGT in the germline V gene. V was shortened by 0 bases and J by 8 bases, with 7 bases between the two germline ends. The CDR3 totals 13 residues. CDR3 bases: TGTGCCAGCAGTGACTCGGCAGGGGAAAAACTGTTTTTT. Its translation is CASSDSAGEKLFF.

V usage is TRBV6-6 and J usage is TRBJ2-7; the D is unclear. The V gene lost 1 base and the J gene lost 0 bases, with 10 bases spanning the gap. The V gene's germline CDR1 is MNHNY and CDR2 SVGAGI (reference sequence). The CDR3 is 15 residues long. The CDR3 DNA reads as TGTGCCAGCAGTTACTACCCCCCCGACTCCTACGAGCAGTACTTC. Protein sequence: CASSYYPPDSYEQYF.

The chain has TRBV4-3 and TRBJ2-5; 10 bases fit TRBD2. The J call could be wrong; TRBJ2-7 is a better fit for the DNA end. The germline V gene encodes CDR1 LGHNA and CDR2 YSLEER. The CDR3 totals 13 residues. CDR3 protein: CASSQGLAGEQYF. CDR3 sequence (DNA): TGCGCCAGCAGCCAAGGACTAGCGGGCGAGCAGTACTTC.

V usage is TRBV29-1 and J usage is TRBJ2-1; 7 bases are a match to TRBD1. Germline-derived CDR1 and CDR2 are SQVTM and ANQGSEA. V was clipped by 3 bases and J by 8 bases; unmatched bases: 13. The CDR3 extends over 15 amino acids. The CDR3 nucleotides are TGCAGCGTTGAGTCCTTAACGACAGGGTTCGATGAGCAGTTCTTC. Translation gives CSVESLTTGFDEQFF.

This chain joins TRBV14 and TRBJ2-3, with D hard to call. The CDR3 runs 12 residues. V was cut by 1 base and J by 3 bases, with 2 bases left in between. Germline V gene data show CDR1 as SGHDN and CDR2 as FVKESK. CDR3 loop: CASSQVTDTQYF. The CDR3 DNA is TGTGCCAGCAGCCAAGTTACAGATACGCAGTATTTT.

The V gene is TRBV4-3, the J gene TRBJ2-1, with TRBD2 matching 10 bases. V trimming: 0 bases; J trimming: 0 bases; junction bases outside the gene matches: 5. The CDR3 covers 18 residues. The germline V gene encodes CDR1 LGHNA and CDR2 YSLEER. The CDR3 DNA follows: TGCGCCAGCAGCCAAGACGGGGCTAGCGGGAGCTCCTACAATGAGCAGTTCTTC. Its protein is CASSQDGASGSSYNEQFF.

The chain joins TRBV10-1 to TRBJ1-4; D is unclear. The CDR3 spans 12 residues. Germline assignment: CDR1 WNHNN and CDR2 SYGVQD (reference sequence). Trimming shortened V by 0 bases and J by 8 bases, and 4 bases separated the two germline ends. The CDR3, as DNA: TGCGCCAGCAGTGAGTCCGGCGAAAAACTGTTTTTT. Its protein is CASSESGEKLFF.

This clone came up once. The chain couples TRBV27 to TRBJ2-3; 13 bases are shared with TRBD2. Germline trimming cut 6 bases from V and 4 bases from J; bases unmatched to any gene: 7. The germline CDR1 and CDR2 sequences are MNHEY and SMNVEV (reference sequence). The CDR3 is made up of 16 amino acids. CDR3 in amino acids: CASRLAGGPLADTQYF. The DNA for the CDR3 is TGTGCCAGCAGACTAGCGGGGGGGCCTTTGGCAGATACGCAGTATTTT.

The V and J genes are TRBV27 and TRBJ2-1, with D possibly being TRBD2 (7 bases). Trimming pared 0 bases from V and 4 bases from J, leaving 16 bases between. Germline-derived CDR1 and CDR2 are MNHEY and SMNVEV (reference sequence). This CDR3 has 17 amino acids. The CDR3 nucleotides read TGTGCCAGCAGTTTATCGGGAAGGGGGGGAATTTACAATGAGCAGTTCTTC. Translating gives CASSLSGRGGIYNEQFF.

V is TRBV9 and J is TRBJ2-1; 7 bases are shared with TRBD2. Germline CDR1 SGDLS, CDR2 YYNGEE. With V trimmed by 1 base and J by 4 bases, 5 bases remained unmatched. This CDR3 has 15 amino acids. CDR3 region: CASSVTGGSYNEQFF. The CDR3 coding sequence is TGTGCCAGCAGCGTAACCGGGGGGAGTTACAATGAGCAGTTCTTC.

This chain uses TRBV7-9 with TRBJ2-1; 8 nucleotides match TRBD1. The CDR3 totals 16 residues. Germline CDR1 SEHNR, CDR2 FQNEAQ (reference sequence). J was trimmed by 0 bases and V by 4 bases; bases with no gene match: 5. CDR3 sequence (DNA): TGTGCCAGCAGCTCACGGACAGGGAGCTCCTACAATGAGCAGTTCTTC. It specifies CASSSRTGSSYNEQFF. The full variable domain, completed using reference TRBV7-9 and TRBJ2-1, is DTGVSQNPRHKITKRGQNVTFRCDPISEHNRLYWYRQTLGQGPEFLTYFQNEAQLEKSRLLSDRFSAERPKGSFSTLEIQRTEQGDSAMYLCASSSRTGSSYNEQFFGPGTRLTVL.

The rearrangement links TRBV13 to TRBJ2-1; D is perhaps TRBD2 (5 bases). The CDR3 covers 12 residues. Germline V gene data show CDR1 as PRHDT and CDR2 as FYEKMQ (reference sequence). Between the trimmed V and J ends, which lost 3 bases and 6 bases, there was a span of 6 bases. CDR3 amino acids: CASSFGSNEQFF. In nucleotides, the CDR3 is TGTGCCAGCAGCTTTGGGAGCAATGAGCAGTTCTTC.

This chain joins TRBV11-2 and TRBJ2-1; possible D gene TRBD2, 6 bases. CDR1 is SGHAT and CDR2 is FQNNGV in the germline V gene. V was clipped by 1 base and J by 4 bases, with 8 bases between them. The CDR3 sequence is 14 residues long. CDR3 bases: TGTGCCAGCAGCTTAGGGGCGGGGTACAATGAGCAGTTCTTC. It specifies CASSLGAGYNEQFF.